These 17 T cell receptor beta chains share one sample of origin, sequenced in a study of identical twins. Via MiXCR, TCRdb re-called the 5' RACE reads, giving one row per CDR3 protein. The sample shows some 300,000 distinct CDR3 sequences, 9% to 15% of them seen only once. These same records also appear under a second study, on yellow fever vaccine responses in identical twins.

Material: CD8+ T cells sorted from blood. These receptor sequences come from a young woman in good health.

The rearrangement uses TRBV20-1 and TRBJ2-7, with D perhaps matching TRBD2 (5 bases). Germline V gene sequence: CDR1 DFQATT, CDR2 SNEGSKA (reference sequence). V was shortened by 3 bases and J by 3 bases, with 18 bases between the two germline ends. This CDR3 comprises 15 residues. The CDR3 spells CSASTGSGLYYEQYF. The CDR3 DNA follows: TGCAGTGCTAGTACGGGGTCGGGGTTGTACTACGAGCAGTACTTC.

The chain uses TRBV28 and TRBJ2-3; D unresolved. The CDR3 loop spans 14 amino acids. Germline CDR1 and CDR2: MDHEN and SYDVKM. V dropped 3 bases and J dropped 4 bases, with 11 bases sitting between them. CDR3 DNA: TGTGCCAGCAGTTTGGGCCCCTGGCCAGATACGCAGTATTTT. Protein sequence: CASSLGPWPDTQYF.

This clonotype was picked up a small number of times. The CDR3 carries no conserved terminal phenylalanine or tryptophan, so it likely arises from a read error. The rearrangement uses TRBV20-1 and TRBJ2-3; 9 nucleotides line up with TRBD2. Per germline, CDR1 DFQATT and CDR2 SNEGSKA (reference sequence). The CDR3 covers 16 residues. V lost 1 base and J lost 0; bases outside the gene matches: 5. The chain's CDR3 is CSARGTSGYSTDTQYI. In DNA form, the CDR3 reads TGCAGTGCTAGAGGCACTAGCGGGTATAGCACAGATACGCAGTATATT.

J is TRBJ1-5 and V is TRBV27; tentatively, D is TRBD1 (5 bases). Germline CDR1 is MNHEY and CDR2 is SMNVEV (reference sequence). V lost 0 bases to trimming and J lost 7 bases, with 13 bases between them. There are 15 residues in the CDR3. The CDR3 loop reads CASSLSMGGLQPQHF. The CDR3 DNA follows: TGTGCCAGCAGTTTATCTATGGGGGGTCTCCAGCCCCAGCATTTT.

This clonotype showed up many times. The chain links TRBV29-1 to TRBJ2-2, with D tentatively TRBD2 (5 bases). The V end lost 0 bases, the J end lost 5 bases, and 10 bases lay between the germline ends. This CDR3 spans 14 amino acids. The germline gives CDR1 SQVTM, CDR2 ANQGSEA. In DNA, the CDR3 is TGCAGCGTTGAAGATCTTCGGGGAACCGGGGAGCTGTTTTTT. It is translated as CSVEDLRGTGELFF.

The chain uses TRBV5-1 and TRBJ2-3; D gene uncertain. Germline values: CDR1 SGHRS, CDR2 YFSETQ. The ends were cut back, 4 bases at V and 2 bases at J, with 11 bases in the middle. The CDR3 totals 14 residues. In nucleotides, the CDR3 is TGCGCCAGCAGCCCCTGGATTAACACAGATACGCAGTATTTT. Its translation: CASSPWINTDTQYF.

V and J are TRBV4-2 and TRBJ1-2; D gene uncertain. Between the trimmed V and J ends, which lost 0 bases and 5 bases, there was a span of 22 bases. CDR1 is LGHNA and CDR2 is YNFKEQ in the germline V gene. The CDR3 sequence is 18 residues long. The CDR3 DNA reads as TGTGCCAGCAGCCAAGAAGTGGGTCCGCGGCAGGCGATTTATGGCTACACCTTC. This translates into CASSQEVGPRQAIYGYTF.

The chain joins TRBV15 to TRBJ2-5, with unresolved D. The length of the CDR3 is 14 residues. Germline V gene lookup returns CDR1 LNHNV and CDR2 YYDKDF (reference sequence). V was trimmed by 0 bases and J by 5 bases, leaving 10 bases between them. As DNA, the CDR3 is TGTGCCACCAGCAGAGAATGGAAGTTCGAGACCCAGTACTTC. Translated: CATSREWKFETQYF.

The chain combines TRBV12-3 or TRBV12-4 with TRBJ2-1; 9 positions agree with TRBD1. V was pared by 5 bases and J by 9 bases, with 8 bases of the junction left unmatched. The CDR3 covers 14 residues. CDR3 in amino acids: CASSQNRGLGEQFF. DNA of the CDR3: TGTGCCAGCAGTCAGAACAGGGGGCTAGGTGAGCAGTTCTTC.

The chain links TRBV5-1 to TRBJ1-4, with TRBD1 matching 9 bases. Looked up from germline, CDR1 is SGHRS and CDR2 is YFSETQ. CDR3 length: 18 amino acids. The V segment lost 1 base and the J segment 7 bases; nucleotides outside the gene matches: 14. CDR3 sequence (DNA): TGCGCCAGCAGCTTGTCCTTGGGACCTCACAGGGGGCGTGAAAAACTGTTTTTT. Protein sequence: CASSLSLGPHRGREKLFF.

The genes are TRBV4-1 and TRBJ2-1; D not certain. Trimming cost V 0 bases and J 9 bases, with 6 bases left between them. This CDR3 contains 12 residues. Per germline, CDR1 MGHRA and CDR2 YSYEKL. The CDR3 DNA reads TGCGCCAGCAGCCAAGATACGGGTGAGCAGTTCTTC. Amino acids: CASSQDTGEQFF.

The gene calls are TRBV14 and TRBJ1-1; D is uncertain. Germline V gene lookup returns CDR1 SGHDN and CDR2 FVKESK. This CDR3 is 15 amino acids long. Trimming took off 4 bases at V and 1 base at J, with 13 bases between the two ends. For the CDR3, the DNA is TGTGCCAGCAGCCCTGGACGAGATAAGAACACTGAAGCTTTCTTT. This encodes CASSPGRDKNTEAFF.

This clonotype was counted many times. J is TRBJ1-2 and V is TRBV9, with TRBD1 identical over 7 bases. CDR3 length: 14 amino acids. Trimming cost V 4 bases and J 3 bases; bases outside gene matches: 6. Germline CDR1 and CDR2: SGDLS and YYNGEE. The CDR3 region has the DNA TGTGCCAGCAGCTTGGGACAGCTAGACTATGGCTACACCTTC. Its translation is CASSLGQLDYGYTF.

This chain uses TRBV5-1 with TRBJ2-2; 9 bases match TRBD2. Unmatched junction bases numbered 8, after V lost 0 bases and J lost 2 bases. The germline V gene encodes CDR1 SGHRS and CDR2 YFSETQ. The length of the CDR3 is 18 residues. The CDR3 DNA is TGCGCCAGCAGCTTGGAGTCCAGCGGGGGGCCCAACACCGGGGAGCTGTTTTTT. Residues: CASSLESSGGPNTGELFF.

Only one count was recorded for this clonotype. The V and J genes are TRBV4-1 and TRBJ2-7; 7 bases line up with TRBD2. Germline V gene sequence: CDR1 MGHRA, CDR2 YSYEKL. V shed 0 bases, J shed 3 bases, and the junction held 5 bases outside the gene matches. The CDR3 is made up of 15 amino acids. CDR3 bases: TGCGCCAGCAGCCAAGAGGTCGGGAGGAACTACGAGCAGTACGTC. It specifies CASSQEVGRNYEQYV.

This clonotype was seen ten or more times. The chain uses TRBV11-2 and TRBJ1-2; TRBD1 aligns across 8 bases. J was trimmed by 4 bases and V by 4 bases; bases with no gene match: 8. There are 15 residues in the CDR3. Germline CDR1 SGHAT, CDR2 FQNNGV. CDR3 sequence (DNA): TGTGCCAGCAGCTCCGACAGGGGTTGGAGCTATGGCTACACCTTC. Protein: CASSSDRGWSYGYTF.

V and J are TRBV3-1 and TRBJ2-7, with a weak D call TRBD2 (5 bases). The CDR3 has 15 amino acids. Germline V gives CDR1 LGHDT, CDR2 YNNKEL (reference sequence). Trimming removed 1 base at V and 0 bases at J, with 10 bases between. The CDR3: CASSQGVGSSYEQYF. DNA of the CDR3: TGTGCCAGCAGCCAAGGGGTAGGGAGCTCCTACGAGCAGTACTTC.